This T cell receptor (beta chain) was documented in a study of cytomegalovirus exposure and HLA in healthy donors. About the research overall: Out of about 190 million T cells, an earlier analysis found roughly 100 million unique TCR beta sequences in total.

V lost 6 bases, J lost 3 bases, and 9 bases lay in between. Per germline, CDR1 WSHSY and CDR2 SAAADI. The CDR3 has 12 residues. On this clone itself: The antigen is undetermined.

PCR primers comprised 60 Vbeta and 13 Jbeta primers. TCRdb's copy holds only in-frame clones and misses some; the assay was immunoSEQ multiplex PCR. This sample has a few hundred thousand clones, with about 78% found just once. Study-level results: When analyzed later, the rates of TCR association showed variation by HLA locus, with DRB1 the most and HLA-C the fewest.

The J gene is TRBJ2-7, the V gene TRBV10-2, with D possibly being TRBD1 (6 bases). The receptor was derived from a woman in her thirties in good health and CMV-seronegative. The sample was PBMCs. Here the CDR3 reads CASRDRSYEQYF. CDR3 nucleotide sequence: TGCGCCAGCAGGGACAGAAGCTACGAGCAGTACTTC.